The 26 T cell receptor beta chains given below trace back to one sample, sequenced in a study of somatic mutations in cytotoxic T cells in rheumatoid arthritis. Assay: immunoSEQ multiplex PCR; the TCRdb copy retains only in-frame clones and omits some. The data show 4,000 to 5,000 clones, over 60% seen once. The sample was CD8+ T cells sorted from blood. The receptors originated from an adult with rheumatoid arthritis.

The chain is built from TRBV4-1 and TRBJ2-1; D gene ambiguous. Per the germline V gene, CDR1 is MGHRA and CDR2 is YSYEKL. V dropped 0 bases and J dropped 3 bases, with 18 bases sitting between them. This CDR3 is built from 18 residues. This chain's CDR3 is CASSQDRWGNSRYNEQFF. The CDR3 DNA reads TGCGCCAGCAGCCAAGATCGCTGGGGAAATAGTCGCTACAATGAGCAGTTCTTC.

This chain links TRBV10-2 with TRBJ1-1, with unresolved D. V lost 2 bases to trimming and J lost 9 bases, with 13 bases between them. This CDR3 contains 13 residues. Germline V gives CDR1 WSHSY, CDR2 SAAADI. The CDR3 DNA sequence: TGCGCCAGCAGTGAGCGTGACGGATCGAAAGCTTTCTTT. The encoded protein is CASSERDGSKAFF.

This chain connects TRBV27 to TRBJ1-1; TRBD1 might be the D (5 bases). CDR1 is MNHEY, CDR2 SMNVEV, per germline (reference sequence). The V gene lost 6 bases and the J gene lost 6 bases, with 14 bases spanning the gap. This CDR3 contains 13 residues. CDR3 DNA: TGTGCCAGCAGAGACCGACAGCAGGCTGAAGCTTTCTTT. Amino acids: CASRDRQQAEAFF.

The chain has TRBV19 and TRBJ2-3; 12 bases agree with TRBD1. V lost 5 bases, J lost 2 bases, and 5 bases stayed unmatched. The CDR3 length is 16 residues. Germline CDR1 is LNHDA and CDR2 is SQIVND (reference sequence). The CDR3 is CASSPGTGGFTDTQYF. The CDR3 DNA follows: TGTGCCAGTAGTCCGGGGACAGGGGGCTTCACAGATACGCAGTATTTT.

V usage is TRBV5-5 and J usage is TRBJ2-7; a weak D match, TRBD1 (6 bases). Germline V lookup: CDR1 SGHKS, CDR2 YYEKEE (reference sequence). The CDR3 totals 14 residues. The ends were cut back, 4 bases at V and 3 bases at J, with 14 bases in the middle. CDR3 loop: CASSHRASSYEQYF. The CDR3 bases are TGTGCCAGCAGCCACAGGGCCAGCAGCTACGAGCAGTACTTC.

The J gene is TRBJ2-1, the V gene TRBV19; D is tentatively TRBD1 or TRBD2 (5 bases each). V lost 2 bases and J lost 3, with 20 bases in between. The CDR3 extends over 18 amino acids. Germline V gene data show CDR1 as LNHDA and CDR2 as SQIVND (reference sequence). The CDR3 region is CASSISQGTGGGYNEQFF. In nucleotides, the CDR3 is TGTGCCAGTAGTATAAGTCAAGGAACTGGGGGTGGCTACAATGAGCAGTTCTTC.

The chain links TRBV6-1 to TRBJ2-1; TRBD2 matches 14 bases. Trimming took 4 bases from V and 8 from J; bases not matched to a gene: 4. Germline V gene lookup returns CDR1 MNHNS and CDR2 SASEGT. The CDR3 loop spans 15 amino acids. In nucleotides, the CDR3 is TGTGCCAGCAGTGGACTAGCGGGGGGGCGGGATGAGCAGTTCTTC. Its translation is CASSGLAGGRDEQFF.

V and J are TRBV2 and TRBJ1-1; no clear D. The germline V and J ends were trimmed by 4 bases and 0 bases, with 9 bases remaining between them. CDR1 SNHLY and CDR2 FYNNEI come from the germline V gene. The CDR3 length is 14 residues. Written as DNA, the CDR3 is TGTGCCAGCAGTGTGGCGGTCATGAACACTGAAGCTTTCTTT. Protein: CASSVAVMNTEAFF.

The chain couples TRBV5-6 to TRBJ1-5, with D unresolved. Germline CDR1 and CDR2: SGHDT and YYEEEE. The CDR3 loop spans 14 amino acids. The V end was cut by 4 bases, the J end by 3 bases, with 11 bases between. The CDR3 spells CASSLGGLNQPQHF. The CDR3 DNA reads TGTGCCAGCAGCCTAGGAGGGCTCAATCAGCCCCAGCATTTT.

This chain connects TRBV9 to TRBJ2-1; TRBD2 might be the D (6 bases). CDR3 size: 13 residues. From germline, CDR1 is SGDLS and CDR2 YYNGEE. The V gene lost 0 bases and the J gene lost 9 bases, with 10 bases spanning the gap. The CDR3 loop reads CASSVVPGGEQFF. In DNA, the CDR3 is TGTGCCAGCAGCGTAGTTCCCGGGGGTGAGCAGTTCTTC.

The chain links TRBV13 to TRBJ2-1, with TRBD1 matching over 7 bases. V lost 6 bases to trimming and J lost 5 bases; unmatched junction nucleotides: 7. Germline CDR1 and CDR2: PRHDT and FYEKMQ (reference sequence). This CDR3 contains 14 residues. The CDR3: CASSTIQGDNEQFF. As DNA, the CDR3 is TGTGCCAGCAGTACGATCCAGGGGGACAATGAGCAGTTCTTC.

The chain carries TRBV6-1 and TRBJ2-5, with D possibly called TRBD1 or TRBD2 (5 bases each). The CDR3 is 15 residues long. CDR1 is MNHNS and CDR2 is SASEGT in the germline V gene. The V end lost 3 bases, the J end lost 5 bases, and 16 bases lay between the germline ends. In DNA, the CDR3 is TGTGCCAGCAGTGAGGTAGAGGGGAGTGGGGAGACCCAGTACTTC. Protein sequence: CASSEVEGSGETQYF.

The gene calls are TRBV10-2 and TRBJ2-7, with 9 bases identical to TRBD1. Germline lookup yields CDR1 WSHSY and CDR2 SAAADI. CDR3 length: 15 amino acids. Germline trimming cut 0 bases from V and 3 bases from J; bases unmatched to any gene: 3. CDR3 loop: CASSESETGGYEQYF. The CDR3 nucleotides are TGCGCCAGCAGTGAGTCGGAGACAGGGGGCTACGAGCAGTACTTC.

The genes are TRBV6-1 and TRBJ1-6; possibly TRBD1 for D (6 bases). Germline V lookup: CDR1 MNHNS, CDR2 SASEGT. The V end was cut by 3 bases, the J end by 9 bases, with 18 bases between. This CDR3 contains 16 residues. Here the CDR3 DNA reads TGTGCCAGCAGTGAGGGAGCCGACAGGTTGACTTCACCCCTCCACTTT. Translation gives CASSEGADRLTSPLHF.

The V gene is TRBV5-1, the J gene TRBJ1-2, with a weak D call TRBD1 (5 bases). This CDR3 spans 16 amino acids. Germline values: CDR1 SGHRS, CDR2 YFSETQ. Trimming took 0 bases from V and 1 from J, leaving 13 bases between them. The DNA of the CDR3 is TGCGCCAGCAGCTTGGCGCAGGTAGGGGATAACTATGGCTACACCTTC. As protein: CASSLAQVGDNYGYTF.

The chain joins TRBV4-1 to TRBJ1-1; D ambiguous. Deletions cut 0 bases from V and 0 bases from J, with 14 bases between. Germline lookup yields CDR1 MGHRA and CDR2 YSYEKL. The CDR3 contains 17 residues. CDR3 sequence (DNA): TGCGCCAGCAGCCAAGATGATATTCAGGTCATGAACACTGAAGCTTTCTTT. It yields the protein CASSQDDIQVMNTEAFF.

This chain connects TRBV29-1 to TRBJ1-1, with 10 bases matching TRBD1. The V gene end was trimmed by 6 bases and the J gene end by 9 bases; junction bases not matched to a gene: 10. The CDR3 has 13 amino acids. CDR1 is SQVTM and CDR2 is ANQGSEA in the germline V gene. CDR3 sequence (DNA): TGCAGCGTAAGGACAGGGGGGGATGGGAAAGCTTTCTTT. Protein sequence: CSVRTGGDGKAFF. Combining the CDR3 with reference TRBV29-1 and TRBJ1-1 gives the whole variable domain SAVISQKPSRDICQRGTSLTIQCQVDSQVTMMFWYRQQPGQSLTLIATANQGSEATYESGFVIDKFPISRPNLTFSTLTVSNMSPEDSSIYLCSVRTGGDGKAFFGQGTRLTVV.

V is TRBV7-9 and J is TRBJ1-2; a weak D match, TRBD1 (5 bases). Germline assignment: CDR1 SEHNR and CDR2 FQNEAQ (reference sequence). The V gene lost 2 bases and the J gene lost 6 bases, with 10 bases spanning the gap. The CDR3 covers 13 residues. The CDR3: CASSLMGVNGYTF. CDR3 nucleotide sequence: TGTGCCAGCAGCTTAATGGGGGTAAATGGCTACACCTTC.

The V and J genes are TRBV14 and TRBJ1-1, with D maybe TRBD1 (6 bases). V was trimmed by 0 bases and J by 0 bases, leaving 14 bases between them. CDR1 is SGHDN, CDR2 FVKESK, per germline. The CDR3 consists of 17 residues. The CDR3 region has the DNA TGTGCCAGCAGCCAAGATTCATTTACAGGGTTGAACACTGAAGCTTTCTTT. Its protein product is CASSQDSFTGLNTEAFF.

This chain connects TRBV9 to TRBJ2-7, with D perhaps assigned TRBD1 or TRBD2 (5 bases each). Trimming left V 2 bases short and J 0 bases short, with 9 bases between. Germline assignment: CDR1 SGDLS and CDR2 YYNGEE. The CDR3 is 14 residues long. The CDR3 reads CASSVSGASYEQYF. CDR3 in DNA: TGTGCCAGCAGCGTTTCCGGGGCCTCCTACGAGCAGTACTTC.

The chain couples TRBV15 to TRBJ1-1, with D unclear. V lost 6 bases and J 12 bases, leaving 14 bases between the germline ends. The CDR3 runs 11 residues. Germline V gives CDR1 LNHNV, CDR2 YYDKDF (reference sequence). The CDR3 loop is CATREEGSTFF. The CDR3 bases are TGTGCCACCAGGGAGGAGGGCAGCACTTTCTTT.

The chain is built from TRBV28 and TRBJ2-6; D could derive from TRBD1 or TRBD2 (6 bases each). The CDR3 is made up of 16 amino acids. CDR1 is MDHEN and CDR2 is SYDVKM in the germline V gene. Deletions cut 6 bases from V and 0 bases from J, with 12 bases between. The CDR3 region is CASSGGIVSGANVLTF. Written as DNA, the CDR3 is TGTGCCAGCAGCGGGGGCATAGTCTCTGGGGCCAACGTCCTGACTTTC.

In its sample, this clone was seen once. This chain connects TRBV14 to TRBJ2-7; no reliable D call. CDR1 is SGHDN and CDR2 is FVKESK in the germline V gene. CDR3 length equals 16 residues. With 0 bases removed from V and 3 bases from J, the gap between germline ends came to 15 bases. DNA for the CDR3: TGTGCCAGCAGCCAAGATTCCGGCAGGTCCGACTACGAGCAGTACTTC. It is translated as CASSQDSGRSDYEQYF.

This chain uses TRBV7-9 with TRBJ1-1; 7 bases line up with TRBD1. From germline, CDR1 is SEHNR and CDR2 FQNEAQ (reference sequence). This CDR3 is built from 14 residues. The junction had 12 bases not matched to a gene; V was cut back by 5 bases and J by 9 bases. The CDR3, as DNA: TGTGCCAGCAGCACCGACCCGGGAAGGGGGCAAGCTTTCTTT. Residues: CASSTDPGRGQAFF.

The rearrangement joins TRBV6-5 to TRBJ1-1; 7 nucleotides agree with TRBD1. CDR1 is MNHEY, CDR2 SVGAGI, per germline. The CDR3 loop spans 12 amino acids. Trimming removed 6 bases from V and 7 bases from J; junction bases left unmatched: 5. The CDR3 DNA is TGTGCCAGCAGAACCTGGGACAGTGAAGCTTTCTTT. It specifies CASRTWDSEAFF.

The V call is TRBV4-3, the J call TRBJ1-5; D gene uncertain. Germline values: CDR1 LGHNA, CDR2 YSLEER. The CDR3 spans 15 residues. The V end was cut by 0 bases, the J end by 6 bases, with 12 bases between. CDR3 amino acids: CASSQDLASGQPQHF. CDR3 in DNA: TGCGCCAGCAGCCAAGATCTAGCGAGTGGTCAGCCCCAGCATTTT.